A selection of T cell receptor beta chains follows, all from one sample in a study of cytotoxic CD8 clonotypes in ibrutinib-treated CLL. Assay used: immunoSEQ multiplex PCR; TCRdb lists only in-frame clones, some missing. The sample has tens of thousands of clones; around 60% are singletons. This sample comprised PBMCs, obtained after 12 months of ibrutinib treatment. Every receptor here comes from a human donor with chronic lymphocytic leukemia. The CDR3 runs from the conserved cysteine through the conserved F or W. The D gene is left open where the match is weak. The listing skips clone size in some rows; elsewhere it reads once, few, many or a size class.

TRBV5-4	-	TRBJ1-1	TRBD1	TGTGCCAGCAGTGACAGGGGGGAAATGAACACTGAAGCTTTCTTT	CASSDRGEMNTEAFF
TRBV11-2	-	TRBJ2-3	-	TGTGCCAGCAGCTTAGGGGGGGGCACAGATACGCAGTATTTT	CASSLGGGTDTQYF
TRBV21-1	-	TRBJ2-5	-	TGTGCCAGCAGCAACACTAGCGGGTGGCACAGCCTTGAGACCCAGTACTTC	CASSNTSGWHSLETQYF
TRBV5-5	few	TRBJ1-1	-	TGTGCCAGCAGCGGTGGTTCGGCGAGCACTGAAGCTTTCTTT	CASSGGSASTEAFF
TRBV4-1	few	TRBJ2-5	-	TGCGCCAGCAGCGGGGACAACTCGATGGAGACCCAGTACTTC	CASSGDNSMETQYF
TRBV28	-	TRBJ1-2	-	TGTGCCAGCGGGGATCCAGTCGGCTATGGCTACACCTTC	CASGDPVGYGYTF
TRBV28	few	TRBJ2-1	-	TGTGCCAGCAGTTTCCTCGTCGAGAGTGAGCAGTTCTTC	CASSFLVESEQFF
TRBV29-1	-	TRBJ1-4	-	TGCAGCGTTGCCGGTGACAAGCTGTTTTTT	CSVAGDKLFF
TRBV10-3	-	TRBJ1-2	TRBD1	TGTGCCATCAGTGAGACGGACAGGGGGTGGGCGGATGGCTACACCTTC	CAISETDRGWADGYTF
TRBV11-3	-	TRBJ2-1	TRBD2	TGTGCCAGCGCTGACTCACTAGCGGCCCACAATGAGCAGTTCTTC	CASADSLAAHNEQFF